The T cell receptor (beta chain) described here comes from a study of shared clonotypes between healthy human individuals. Study conclusions and caveats: Clonotype sharing levels among donors were expected to vary with sequencing depth.

Germline-derived CDR1 and CDR2 are SGHNT and YYREEE (reference sequence). V trimming: 0 bases; J trimming: 5 bases; junction bases outside the gene matches: 7. This CDR3 spans 16 amino acids. In the case of this clone: The antigen is undetermined.

Some clones are missing from TCRdb's copy, which holds only in-frame ones; the method was immunoSEQ multiplex PCR. There are some 1,600,000 clones in the sample; about 98% occur only once, and roughly 0.4% lies in the top ten. This sequence joins TRBV5-4 and TRBJ2-2; 7 bases align to TRBD1. The sequence derives from a man aged 30-40 years in good health. Sequencing was carried out using naive CD4+ T cells sorted from blood. Subset indicated: CD45RA+ positively selected. Written as DNA, the CDR3 is TGTGCCAGCAGCTTGGAAGGGGGCGTGGGGACCGGGGAGCTGTTTTTT. This sequence encodes CASSLEGGVGTGELFF.